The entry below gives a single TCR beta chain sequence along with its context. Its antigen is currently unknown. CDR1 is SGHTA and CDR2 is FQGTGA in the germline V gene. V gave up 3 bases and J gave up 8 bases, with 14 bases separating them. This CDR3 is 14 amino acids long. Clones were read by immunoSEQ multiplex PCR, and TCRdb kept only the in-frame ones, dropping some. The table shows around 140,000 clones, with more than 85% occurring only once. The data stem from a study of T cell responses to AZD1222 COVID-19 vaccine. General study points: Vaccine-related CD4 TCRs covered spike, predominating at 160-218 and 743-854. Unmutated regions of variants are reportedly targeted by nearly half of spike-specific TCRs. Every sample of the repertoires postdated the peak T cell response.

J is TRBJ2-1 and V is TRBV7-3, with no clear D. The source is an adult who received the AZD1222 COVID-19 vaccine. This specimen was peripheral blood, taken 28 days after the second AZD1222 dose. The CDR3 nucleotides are TGTGCCAGCAGCTTTGGGCATATGGGATATGAGCAGTTCTTC. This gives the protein CASSFGHMGYEQFF. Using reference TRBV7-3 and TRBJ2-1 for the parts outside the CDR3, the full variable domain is GAGVSQTPSNKVTEKGKYVELRCDPISGHTALYWYRQSLGQGPEFLIYFQGTGAADDSGLPNDRFFAVRPEGSVSTLKIQRTERGDSAVYLCASSFGHMGYEQFFGPGTRLTVL.